Presented here are 16 T cell receptor beta chains from one specimen sequenced in a study of blood T cell repertoires in COVID-19 (dated by TCRdb to 2020 to 2021). Receptors were amplified or captured by the immunoSEQ multiplex PCR assay. The table was pulled from immuneACCESS by TCRdb, which kept in-frame rearrangements only. Such tables lose some clones; where checked, under half of the loss comes from unresolved V genes, and the rest has no known cause. The sample has a few hundred thousand clones on record, approximately 89% of them singletons. Just under 4% of the sample comes from the top ten. Sequences were obtained from peripheral blood. The receptors shown here come from a woman aged 60-70 years with COVID-19, enrolled during active disease.

The chain employs TRBV10-1 and TRBJ2-7, with 10 bases identical to TRBD1. Losses at the gene ends were 0 bases for V and 7 bases for J; bases not matched to a gene: 12. Germline V gives CDR1 WNHNN, CDR2 SYGVQD (reference sequence). The CDR3 runs to 17 residues. The CDR3 loop is CASSESTGGGGQREQYF. CDR3 nucleotides: TGCGCCAGCAGTGAGTCGACAGGGGGCGGAGGACAAAGGGAGCAGTACTTC.

On this clone: Additional DNA sequences in this sample encode the identical CDR3. The chain recombines TRBV19 with TRBJ2-1, with TRBD2 matching 10 bases. CDR1 and CDR2 (germline): LNHDA, SQIVND (reference sequence). The length of the CDR3 is 16 residues. J lost 4 bases, V lost 3 bases, and 6 bases had no gene match. The CDR3 DNA sequence: TGTGCCAGTAGTATGTCCAGCGGGGGGGTATACAATGAGCAGTTCTTC. Translation gives CASSMSSGGVYNEQFF.

The sample holds a few counts of this clone. The rearrangement uses TRBV7-9 and TRBJ1-6; no clear D. This CDR3 is 14 amino acids long. Germline lookup yields CDR1 SEHNR and CDR2 FQNEAQ (reference sequence). V dropped 5 bases and J dropped 9 bases, with 14 bases sitting between them. The CDR3 nucleotides read TGTGCCAGCAGCGCAGAGGGTGGGTTTTCACCCCTCCACTTT. Amino acid sequence: CASSAEGGFSPLHF.

The genes are TRBV6-5 and TRBJ2-7; the D gene is possibly TRBD1 (6 bases). Germline CDR1 and CDR2: MNHEY and SVGAGI. The V end was cut by 7 bases, the J end by 4 bases, with 11 bases between. The CDR3 length is 12 residues. In DNA form, the CDR3 reads TGTGCCAGCACCAGACAGGTTTACGAGCAGTACTTC. It yields the protein CASTRQVYEQYF.

This clone was seen a handful of times. This rearrangement joins TRBV10-1 to TRBJ1-2, with no clear D. This CDR3 has 13 amino acids. Trimming cost V 4 bases and J 5 bases, with 11 bases left between them. In germline, CDR1 is WNHNN, CDR2 SYGVQD (reference sequence). The CDR3 DNA reads TGCGCCAGCAGTGCAAACCCAACTTATGGCTACACCTTC. This encodes CASSANPTYGYTF.

This CDR3 reads CASSSNNRGVADTQYF. CDR3 bases: TGTGCCAGCAGCTCGAATAACAGGGGAGTGGCAGATACGCAGTATTTT. The chain has TRBV7-3 and TRBJ2-3; TRBD1 agrees at 7 bases. This CDR3 contains 16 residues. V was pared by 4 bases and J by 4 bases, with 11 bases of the junction left unmatched. Germline assignment: CDR1 SGHTA and CDR2 FQGTGA. The full variable domain, its missing parts supplied by reference TRBV7-3 and TRBJ2-3, is GAGVSQTPSNKVTEKGKYVELRCDPISGHTALYWYRQSLGQGPEFLIYFQGTGAADDSGLPNDRFFAVRPEGSVSTLKIQRTERGDSAVYLCASSSNNRGVADTQYFGPGTRLTVL.

This CDR3 is CASSLIARLTSGELFF. Here the CDR3 DNA reads TGTGCCAGCAGCTTGATTGCCAGGCTCACGTCCGGGGAGCTGTTTTTT. The genes are TRBV5-8 and TRBJ2-2; no firm D call. Germline values: CDR1 SGHTS, CDR2 YDEGEE. CDR3 length: 16 amino acids. The V end lost 1 base, the J end lost 6 bases, and 16 bases lay between the germline ends. The whole variable domain, remainder taken from reference TRBV5-8 and TRBJ2-2, is EAGVTQSPTHLIKTRGQQATLRCSPISGHTSVYWYQQALGLGLQFLLWYDEGEERNRGNFPPRFSGRQFPNYSSELNVNALELEDSALYLCASSLIARLTSGELFFGEGSRLTVL.

The chain uses TRBV14 and TRBJ1-4; D gene unclear. Germline-derived CDR1 and CDR2 are SGHDN and FVKESK. V gave up 0 bases and J gave up 2 bases, with 7 bases separating them. The CDR3 is 15 residues long. The CDR3 reads CASSQDSRTNEKLFF. In DNA, the CDR3 is TGTGCCAGCAGCCAAGATTCGAGGACTAATGAAAAACTGTTTTTT.

The gene calls are TRBV19 and TRBJ2-1, with D perhaps TRBD1 (5 bases). The CDR3 covers 12 residues. Germline V lookup: CDR1 LNHDA, CDR2 SQIVND (reference sequence). Trimming removed 4 bases from V and 6 bases from J, with 7 bases in between. The CDR3 region has the DNA TGTGCCAGTAGTAACCAGGGCAATGAGCAGTTCTTC. This encodes CASSNQGNEQFF.

The CDR3 reads CASSPWTGGQDTQYF. The CDR3 nucleotides are TGTGCCAGCAGCCCTTGGACAGGGGGGCAAGATACGCAGTATTTT. This rearrangement joins TRBV7-9 to TRBJ2-3; 10 bases map to TRBD1. This CDR3 comprises 15 residues. Looked up from germline, CDR1 is SEHNR and CDR2 is FQNEAQ (reference sequence). The V and J ends lost 5 bases and 5 bases, in that order; junction bases with no gene match: 7.

The chain recombines TRBV28 with TRBJ1-5; D is uncertain. CDR1 is MDHEN and CDR2 is SYDVKM in the germline V gene. V was pared by 3 bases and J by 2 bases, with 17 bases between. The CDR3 spans 17 residues. The DNA for the CDR3 is TGTGCCAGCAGTTTGATTAGGACTCAATGGGGCAATCAGCCCCAGCATTTT. Translation: CASSLIRTQWGNQPQHF.

The rearrangement links TRBV29-1 to TRBJ2-3; 7 bases are shared with TRBD2. The germline V gene encodes CDR1 SQVTM and CDR2 ANQGSEA. V was pared by 6 bases and J by 0 bases, with 6 bases of the junction left unmatched. The CDR3 runs to 14 residues. In DNA, the CDR3 is TGCAGCGTGGCCCGAGCGGGGAGCACAGATACGCAGTATTTT. Protein product: CSVARAGSTDTQYF.

This clone was recorded a few times. The rearrangement links TRBV10-2 to TRBJ1-3, with 8 bases that match TRBD1. Germline values: CDR1 WSHSY, CDR2 SAAADI. Trimming at V came to 3 bases and at J to 4 bases, leaving 5 bases not matched to a gene. The CDR3 covers 15 residues. The DNA for the CDR3 is TGCGCCAGCAGTGACCCTCGGACAGGGGGAAACACCATATATTTT. It is translated as CASSDPRTGGNTIYF.

The CDR3 nucleotides read TGTGCCAGCGGCAGTTATAATTCACCCCTCCACTTT. Residues: CASGSYNSPLHF. The chain couples TRBV6-5 to TRBJ1-6, with D uncertain. CDR1 is MNHEY and CDR2 is SVGAGI in the germline V gene. Trimming removed 8 bases from V and 4 bases from J, with 6 bases in between. The CDR3 is 12 residues long.

V usage is TRBV6-2 or TRBV6-3 and J usage is TRBJ1-2; 10 nucleotides match TRBD1. V lost 2 bases and J lost 2; bases outside the gene matches: 14. CDR3 size: 19 residues. Germline values: CDR1 MNHEY, CDR2 SVGEGT. CDR3 sequence (DNA): TGTGCCAGCAGTTACGTGCCCGGGACAGGGGCCACCCTAAACTATGGCTACACCTTC. Translating it yields CASSYVPGTGATLNYGYTF.

The gene calls are TRBV13 and TRBJ1-3; TRBD1 aligns across 9 bases. The germline V gene encodes CDR1 PRHDT and CDR2 FYEKMQ (reference sequence). The CDR3 consists of 15 residues. Trimming took 4 bases from V and 3 from J; bases not matched to a gene: 4. The DNA of the CDR3 is TGTGCCAGCAGCTCCACAGGGGGCGGTGGAAACACCATATATTTT. The encoded protein is CASSSTGGGGNTIYF.